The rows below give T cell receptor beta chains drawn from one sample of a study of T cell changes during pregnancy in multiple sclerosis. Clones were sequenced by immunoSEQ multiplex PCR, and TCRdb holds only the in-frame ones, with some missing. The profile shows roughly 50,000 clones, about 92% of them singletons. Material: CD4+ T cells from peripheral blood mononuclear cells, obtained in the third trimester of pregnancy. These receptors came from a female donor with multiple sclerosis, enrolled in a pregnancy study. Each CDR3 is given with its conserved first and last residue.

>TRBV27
CASRGRQGYYEQYF
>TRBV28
CASSTPGGATYEQYF
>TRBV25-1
CASRRTGATDTQYF
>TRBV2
CASSEARQSGANVLTF
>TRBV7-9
CASSRLTGNTEAFF
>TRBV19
CASTPGQTSTDTQYF
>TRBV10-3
CATSPGAGVNTGELFF
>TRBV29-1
CSAATPLGQTYEQYF
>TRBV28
CASKVGGGNEKLFF
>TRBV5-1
CASSSLTGAGANVLTF
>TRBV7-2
CASSPFPRGTYNEQFF
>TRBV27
CASSLMFPGISPNEKLFF